This T cell receptor beta chain is from a study of blood T cell repertoires in COVID-19. Whole-study context: Donors in the United States, Italy and Spain gave samples during acute or convalescent COVID-19. From T cells, B-cell-depleted T cells, or PBMCs came the material, which was cDNA or gDNA.

In the original workflow: Reference gene primers were amplified, and this amplification served to estimate nucleated cell counts. Assay: immunoSEQ multiplex PCR; the TCRdb copy retains only in-frame clones and omits some. The V and J calls and clone size come from that table; D and trimming were worked out from the DNA. The data show over 75,000 clones, approximately 90% seen once. Input material: peripheral blood. This receptor was taken from a human donor with active COVID-19. The donor label of this sample is uncertain.

This CDR3 reads CASSHFDTEAFF. The CDR3 region has the DNA TGTGCCAGCAGCCACTTCGACACTGAAGCTTTCTTT. The rearrangement uses TRBV3-1 (or the pseudogene TRBV3-2) and TRBJ1-1; no reliable D call. Germline V gene data show CDR1 as LGHDT and CDR2 as YNNKEL (reference sequence). This CDR3 is built from 12 residues. Trimming stripped 3 bases from V and 3 bases from J, with 5 bases between.